These 28 T cell receptor beta chains share one sample of origin, sequenced in a study of blood T cell repertoires in COVID-19 (dated by TCRdb to the early 2020s). Libraries were built with the immunoSEQ multiplex PCR assay. The table comes from immuneACCESS by way of TCRdb, which keeps in-frame sequences with V and J called. Part of the clones is missing from these tables; in studies checked, under half for an unresolved V gene and the rest for unknown reasons. This sample lists tens of thousands of clones; roughly nine tenths were detected once. The top ten constitute roughly 15% of the sample. Sequencing was carried out using peripheral blood. The receptors shown here come from a man aged 55 to 70 with active or convalescent COVID-19.

The J gene is TRBJ2-5, the V gene TRBV3-1 (or the pseudogene TRBV3-2), with 7 bases that match TRBD1. The CDR3 is 11 amino acids. In germline, CDR1 is LGHDT, CDR2 YNNKEL (reference sequence). V was pared by 2 bases and J by 11 bases, with 2 bases of the junction left unmatched. CDR3 bases: TGTGCCAGCAGCCAACGGGACAGTCAGTACTTC. Protein: CASSQRDSQYF.

This chain uses TRBV4-1 with TRBJ1-1, with TRBD1 matching 8 bases. The J segment lost 3 bases and the V segment lost 0 bases, leaving 6 bases of the junction unmatched. Germline loops: CDR1 MGHRA, CDR2 YSYEKL. This CDR3 has 16 residues. CDR3 sequence reads: CASSQDSGRGHTEAFF. CDR3 bases: TGCGCCAGCAGCCAAGATTCGGGCAGGGGGCACACTGAAGCTTTCTTT.

The chain links TRBV11-2 to TRBJ2-5; 11 bases line up with TRBD1. The CDR3 contains 14 residues. J lost 4 bases, V lost 4 bases, and 2 bases had no gene match. CDR1 SGHAT and CDR2 FQNNGV come from the germline V gene. CDR3 sequence: CASSSGQGGETQYF. CDR3 bases: TGTGCCAGCAGCTCGGGACAGGGGGGAGAGACCCAGTACTTC.

The V gene is TRBV28, the J gene TRBJ1-2; D ambiguous. The CDR3 is made up of 14 amino acids. The V end was cut by 7 bases, the J end by 4 bases, with 16 bases between. CDR1 is MDHEN, CDR2 SYDVKM, per germline. CDR3 nucleotides: TGTGCCAGCACTTCCTTATCTTTGTCCTATGGCTACACCTTC. Its translation is CASTSLSLSYGYTF.

This chain uses TRBV5-1 with TRBJ2-7; TRBD1 aligns across 7 bases. The germline CDR1 and CDR2 sequences are SGHRS and YFSETQ. CDR3 length: 14 residues. Trimming removed 4 bases from V and 2 bases from J; junction bases left unmatched: 6. The CDR3 sequence: CASSPPGTAYEQYF. For the CDR3, the DNA is TGCGCCAGCAGCCCCCCCGGGACAGCCTACGAGCAGTACTTC.

This chain joins TRBV19 and TRBJ1-2; the match to TRBD1 covers 7 bases. After removal of 4 bases from V and 4 bases from J, the junction contained 9 bases not matched to a gene. The CDR3 contains 15 residues. CDR1 LNHDA and CDR2 SQIVND come from the germline V gene (reference sequence). The CDR3 nucleotides are TGTGCCAGTAGTAAGACAGGGCCGGTGGGCTATGGCTACACCTTC. Its translation: CASSKTGPVGYGYTF.

The chain combines TRBV2 with TRBJ1-2; no clear D. Germline CDR1 reads SNHLY; CDR2 reads FYNNEI. The CDR3 is 14 residues long. V was cut by 3 bases and J by 2 bases, with 10 bases left in between. The CDR3 DNA reads as TGTGCCAGCAGTGAGGGCAGGTTGAACTATGGCTACACCTTC. Its protein product is CASSEGRLNYGYTF.

V usage is TRBV7-9 and J usage is TRBJ1-5; D not certain. V shed 5 bases and J shed 5 bases, with 13 bases lying between them. Germline V gene lookup returns CDR1 SEHNR and CDR2 FQNEAQ (reference sequence). CDR3 length: 14 residues. The CDR3 DNA follows: TGTGCCAGCAGCACCCCGGGCGGGGATCAGCCCCAGCATTTT. It yields the protein CASSTPGGDQPQHF.

V gene TRBV7-2 combines with J gene TRBJ1-2; D may be TRBD1 (6 bases). The CDR3 has 16 residues. The germline V gene has CDR1 SGHTA and CDR2 FQGNSA. V lost 3 bases to trimming and J lost 7 bases, with 21 bases between them. The CDR3 here is CASSFAVGGWTFGYTF. CDR3 nucleotides: TGTGCCAGCAGCTTTGCTGTTGGGGGCTGGACCTTTGGCTACACCTTC.

The chain couples TRBV15 to TRBJ1-3; 10 bases fit TRBD1. This CDR3 has 18 amino acids. V gave up 4 bases and J gave up 7 bases; unmatched junction bases: 16. Germline V gene data show CDR1 as LNHNV and CDR2 as YYDKDF (reference sequence). CDR3 amino acids: CATSKTRDRGSLGNTIYF. The CDR3 DNA sequence: TGTGCCACCAGCAAAACCCGGGACAGGGGTTCTCTCGGTAACACCATATATTTT.

The chain combines TRBV7-9 with TRBJ2-7; D is possibly TRBD2 (5 bases). CDR1 is SEHNR and CDR2 is FQNEAQ in the germline V gene (reference sequence). The CDR3 is made up of 14 amino acids. V gave up 1 base and J gave up 2 bases, with 9 bases separating them. CDR3 DNA sequence: TGTGCCAGCAGCTTAGGGGAGCGGCCCTACGAGCAGTACTTC. Translating gives CASSLGERPYEQYF. The full variable domain, completed using reference TRBV7-9 and TRBJ2-7, is DTGVSQNPRHKITKRGQNVTFRCDPISEHNRLYWYRQTLGQGPEFLTYFQNEAQLEKSRLLSDRFSAERPKGSFSTLEIQRTEQGDSAMYLCASSLGERPYEQYFGPGTRLTVT.

In its sample, this clone was seen once. Here the CDR3 DNA reads TGTGCCAGCAGCGCCGACAGGTACACTAACTATGGCTACACCTTC. Protein: CASSADRYTNYGYTF. The genes are TRBV7-3 and TRBJ1-2; D is perhaps TRBD1 (6 bases). This CDR3 spans 15 amino acids. The V end was cut by 5 bases, the J end by 0 bases, with 13 bases between. CDR1 and CDR2 from the germline V gene are SGHTA and FQGTGA.

The sample holds a few counts of this clone. This chain links TRBV7-2 with TRBJ2-7; D is unresolved. The V gene's germline CDR1 is SGHTA and CDR2 FQGNSA. This CDR3 is 14 amino acids long. V was cut by 3 bases and J by 0 bases, with 9 bases left in between. In DNA form, the CDR3 reads TGTGCCAGCAGCTTCAAACAGATCTCCTACGAGCAGTACTTC. Encoded protein: CASSFKQISYEQYF. Full variable domain (missing parts from reference TRBV7-2 and TRBJ2-7): GAGVSQSPSNKVTEKGKDVELRCDPISGHTALYWYRQSLGQGLEFLIYFQGNSAPDKSGLPSDRFSAERTGGSVSTLTIQRTQQEDSAVYLCASSFKQISYEQYFGPGTRLTVT.

This clone showed up just once. The J gene is TRBJ2-7, the V gene TRBV30; 12 nucleotides match TRBD2. This CDR3 is 15 amino acids long. V lost 1 base to trimming and J lost 6 bases; unmatched junction nucleotides: 7. The germline V gene encodes CDR1 GTSNPN and CDR2 SVGIG (reference sequence). The CDR3 loop is CAWSGLAGAPSEQYF. In DNA form, the CDR3 reads TGTGCCTGGAGTGGACTAGCGGGGGCCCCAAGCGAGCAGTACTTC.

Only one count was recorded for this clone. This chain uses TRBV7-9 with TRBJ1-3; 7 positions agree with TRBD1. Germline CDR1 and CDR2: SEHNR and FQNEAQ (reference sequence). The CDR3 spans 14 residues. The V gene end was trimmed by 2 bases and the J gene end by 3 bases; junction bases not matched to a gene: 1. CDR3 nucleotides: TGTGCCAGCAGCTTATGGGACAGTGGAAACACCATATATTTT. It encodes CASSLWDSGNTIYF.

This chain links TRBV6-5 with TRBJ1-1, with D hard to call. V lost 4 bases to trimming and J lost 5 bases, with 14 bases between them. This CDR3 is built from 14 residues. Germline V gene data show CDR1 as MNHEY and CDR2 as SVGAGI. The CDR3 DNA is TGTGCCAGCAGTTTGCAGGTGGCAGGAACTGAAGCTTTCTTT. Its protein product is CASSLQVAGTEAFF.

V gene TRBV19 combines with J gene TRBJ1-1; 8 bases map to TRBD1. Germline assignment: CDR1 LNHDA and CDR2 SQIVND (reference sequence). V lost 5 bases to trimming and J lost 6 bases; unmatched junction nucleotides: 5. CDR3 length: 13 amino acids. The CDR3 DNA follows: TGTGCCAGTAGTCGGGACAGGATGCCTGAAGCTTTCTTT. Its protein is CASSRDRMPEAFF.

The V and J genes are TRBV10-3 and TRBJ1-4; D might be TRBD1 (6 bases). The germline V gene encodes CDR1 ENHRY and CDR2 SYGVKD. The CDR3 runs 15 residues. V was pared by 3 bases and J by 4 bases, with 12 bases between. The DNA for the CDR3 is TGTGCCATCAGTGATTCCGGACAGCTTAATGAAAAACTGTTTTTT. This codes for CAISDSGQLNEKLFF.

The rearrangement joins TRBV7-9 to TRBJ2-3; 13 nucleotides agree with TRBD2. Germline V lookup: CDR1 SEHNR, CDR2 FQNEAQ (reference sequence). The ends lost 5 bases at V and 3 bases at J; junction bases unmatched: 2. The CDR3 runs to 15 residues. CDR3 region: CASSLGLAGTDTQYF. The DNA for the CDR3 is TGTGCCAGCAGCCTGGGACTAGCGGGGACAGATACGCAGTATTTT.

The genes are TRBV19 and TRBJ1-4; D ambiguous. V lost 9 bases to trimming and J lost 5 bases, with 19 bases between them. Germline CDR1 is LNHDA and CDR2 is SQIVND (reference sequence). CDR3 length: 15 amino acids. DNA for the CDR3: TGTGCCAGCCGATTAGGACGGAGGATAAATGAAAAACTGTTTTTT. Residues: CASRLGRRINEKLFF.

This chain uses TRBV2 with TRBJ2-1, with a possible D match to TRBD1 (6 bases). V gave up 7 bases and J gave up 4 bases, with 11 bases separating them. The CDR3 totals 13 residues. Germline CDR1 SNHLY, CDR2 FYNNEI. CDR3 DNA sequence: TGTGCCAGCATTGTCGGACAGTACAATGAGCAGTTCTTC. This gives the protein CASIVGQYNEQFF.

V is TRBV7-9 and J is TRBJ2-7; maybe TRBD2 (6 bases). The V gene lost 5 bases and the J gene lost 0 bases, with 23 bases spanning the gap. The CDR3 is 18 amino acids. Germline V lookup: CDR1 SEHNR, CDR2 FQNEAQ (reference sequence). The DNA of the CDR3 is TGTGCCAGCAGCCACAAACCCGGCGGGGTCGGAGGCTCCTACGAGCAGTACTTC. Translating it yields CASSHKPGGVGGSYEQYF.

This chain links TRBV5-1 with TRBJ2-7; TRBD1 might be the D (6 bases). Germline V gene lookup returns CDR1 SGHRS and CDR2 YFSETQ. The CDR3 contains 17 residues. Trimming took off 4 bases at V and 3 bases at J, with 23 bases between the two ends. The CDR3 region has the DNA TGCGCCAGCAGCCCACCCACGGGCACAGGGTTCAACTACGAGCAGTACTTC. Translated, it gives CASSPPTGTGFNYEQYF.

V usage is TRBV6-2 or TRBV6-3 and J usage is TRBJ2-3; 14 bases align to TRBD2. The germline V gene has CDR1 MNHEY and CDR2 SVGEGT. There are 15 residues in the CDR3. J lost 7 bases, V lost 4 bases, and 4 bases had no gene match. CDR3 DNA sequence: TGTGCCAGCAGTTTGGGACTAGCGGGGGACTATACGCAGTATTTT. This encodes CASSLGLAGDYTQYF.

The chain has TRBV27 and TRBJ2-7; TRBD1 agrees at 8 bases. In germline, CDR1 is MNHEY, CDR2 SMNVEV (reference sequence). This CDR3 is built from 14 residues. V gave up 4 bases and J gave up 2 bases; unmatched junction bases: 4. The CDR3 is CASSSRTGPYEQYF. The CDR3 DNA reads TGTGCCAGCAGTTCACGGACAGGGCCCTACGAGCAGTACTTC.

This clone has just one count. The gene calls are TRBV4-1 and TRBJ1-1; 7 bases are shared with TRBD1. The length of the CDR3 is 15 residues. J gave up 0 bases and V 4 bases, and 5 bases lay outside the gene matches. Germline V gene sequence: CDR1 MGHRA, CDR2 YSYEKL. CDR3 protein: CASSLQTGLNTEAFF. The CDR3 nucleotides are TGCGCCAGCAGCCTCCAGACAGGGCTGAACACTGAAGCTTTCTTT.

There are a few counts of this clone. The V and J genes are TRBV9 and TRBJ2-7; 8 nucleotides match TRBD1. The CDR3 sequence is 16 residues long. CDR1 is SGDLS and CDR2 is YYNGEE in the germline V gene. The trim removed 7 bases at V and 0 bases at J, leaving 12 bases unmatched. The CDR3 bases are TGTGCCAGCGGATCTGGAGGGGACAGGCCCTCCTACGAGCAGTACTTC. It specifies CASGSGGDRPSYEQYF.

This sequence joins TRBV10-1 and TRBJ1-6, with 7 positions matching TRBD1. V trimming: 3 bases; J trimming: 7 bases; junction bases outside the gene matches: 9. The CDR3 extends over 16 amino acids. Germline CDR1 and CDR2: WNHNN and SYGVQD (reference sequence). Here the CDR3 DNA reads TGCGCCAGCAGTGACAGGGGTGGGACAGAGAATTCACCCCTCCACTTT. Translating gives CASSDRGGTENSPLHF.